This T cell receptor (beta chain) was recovered during a study of blood T cell repertoires in COVID-19. Across the study: Collection of acute and convalescent COVID-19 samples took place in the United States, Italy and Spain. T cells, B-cell-depleted T cells, or PBMCs supplied cDNA or gDNA.

This CDR3 spans 13 amino acids. V gave up 3 bases and J gave up 8 bases, with 11 bases separating them. The germline gives CDR1 MNHEY, CDR2 SMNVEV (reference sequence). Profiled with immunoSEQ multiplex PCR; TCRdb holds only in-frame clones, not every one. The profile shows tens of thousands of clones, around 85% of them singletons. This receptor was obtained from a woman of 80 years or more with active or convalescent COVID-19. Source material: peripheral blood. The rearrangement uses TRBV27 and TRBJ2-1; tentatively, D is TRBD2 (5 bases). DNA of the CDR3: TGTGCCAGCAGTTTCCGGGGTTTGGATGAGCAGTTCTTC. Amino acids: CASSFRGLDEQFF.